The 4 T cell receptor beta chains listed next were all sequenced from one sample in a study of blood T cells in healthy people across ages. Next came a second PCR, run for 7 to 11 cycles, which used a sample-barcoded 5' primer along with a J-beta primer mix. TCRdb reanalysed the 5' RACE reads using MiXCR and keeps one entry per CDR3 protein. This table holds 650,000 to 1,000,000 distinct CDR3 sequences, 36% found once. The sample taken for sequencing was blood. These receptors all stem from a man younger than 30 in good health.

The chain links TRBV5-5 to TRBJ2-2, with 9 bases identical to TRBD2. CDR1 is SGHKS, CDR2 YYEKEE, per germline (reference sequence). There are 16 residues in the CDR3. With 2 bases clipped from V and 8 bases from J, the junction kept 10 bases outside the gene matches. CDR3 bases: TGTGCCAGCAGCTTCTTGACTAGCGGAAGGTCGGGGGAGCTGTTTTTT. It translates to CASSFLTSGRSGELFF.

The genes are TRBV4-1 and TRBJ1-2, with D possibly matching TRBD1 (6 bases). Between the trimmed V and J ends, which lost 0 bases and 4 bases, there was a span of 12 bases. Germline assignment: CDR1 MGHRA and CDR2 YSYEKL. This CDR3 has 15 amino acids. The CDR3 bases are TGCGCCAGCAGCCAAGATAGTGGGGGGCCCTATGGCTACACCTTC. Protein sequence: CASSQDSGGPYGYTF.

The J gene is TRBJ1-1, the V gene TRBV12-3 or TRBV12-4, with a tentative D call TRBD1 (6 bases). Between the trimmed V and J ends, which lost 5 bases and 6 bases, there was a span of 13 bases. This CDR3 contains 13 residues. Written as DNA, the CDR3 is TGTGCCAGCAGTGTGGATGGGGGCTCTGAAGCTTTCTTT. This translates into CASSVDGGSEAFF.

This clonotype has just a few counts. The chain has TRBV5-5 and TRBJ1-5, with 7 bases identical to TRBD1. V trimming: 3 bases; J trimming: 0 bases; junction bases outside the gene matches: 3. CDR1 and CDR2 from the germline V gene are SGHKS and YYEKEE (reference sequence). This CDR3 is built from 15 residues. In DNA, the CDR3 is TGTGCCAGCAGCTGGAGGGACAGTAGCAATCAGCCCCAGCATTTT. Residues: CASSWRDSSNQPQHF.